A selection of T cell receptor beta chains follows, all from one sample in a study of CD8 T cells in Susac syndrome. TCRdb recomputed calls from the immunoSEQ multiplex PCR reads with MiXCR, one row per CDR3 protein. The sample has 95,000 to 150,000 distinct CDR3 sequences, about 93% seen once; the top ten hold about 0.28%. The specimen was CD8+ T cells from PBMCs. The receptors were sampled from a human donor with Susac syndrome. Each CDR3 is given with its conserved first and last residue. The D gene is left open where the match is weak. Expanded clones are given a class, and other clones once, few, many or no size at all.

- | TRBJ2-1 | TRBV7-2 | - | TGTGCCAGCAGCTTAGAACAGGGAGACGAGCAGTTCTTC | CASSLEQGDEQFF
- | TRBJ1-6 | TRBV7-9 | - | TGTGCCAGCAGCTTACCCTCGGGAGCTAGCTCCTATAATTCACCCCTCCACTTT | CASSLPSGASSYNSPLHF
- | TRBJ2-3 | TRBV20-1 | - | TGCAGTGCTAGATTGGGGGGGCCAGATACGCAGTATTTT | CSARLGGPDTQYF
- | TRBJ2-1 | TRBV20-1 | TRBD2 | TGCAGTGCTAGATTACTAGCGGGGGAGAATGAGCAGTTCTTC | CSARLLAGENEQFF
few | TRBJ2-5 | TRBV19 | - | TGTGCCAGCTCCCTAGGGGCGGAGACCCAGTACTTC | CASSLGAETQYF
once | TRBJ2-1 | TRBV29-1 | TRBD1 | TGCAGCGTTGAAGCAGGGGGCTCACCCAGCTCCTACAATGAGCAGTTCTTC | CSVEAGGSPSSYNEQFF
once | TRBJ1-1 | TRBV20-1 | - | TGCAGTGCCGATATCTTAGGACACCAAATGAACACTGAAGCTTTCTTT | CSADILGHQMNTEAFF
- | TRBJ1-4 | TRBV5-4 | - | TGTGCCAGCAGCTATTCCCGGGGAAGTAATGAAAAACTGTTTTTT | CASSYSRGSNEKLFF
- | TRBJ2-5 | TRBV12-2 | - | TGTGCAAGTCGCCCGTGGGAGACCCAGTACTTC | CASRPWETQYF
- | TRBJ2-5 | TRBV6-6 | TRBD2 | TGTGCCAGCAGTTCCGGACTAGCCGGCGTGGCCCAGTACTTC | CASSSGLAGVAQYF
- | TRBJ1-2 | TRBV10-3 | TRBD1 | TGTGCCATCAGTGAAGGGACAGGATGGGGCTACACCTTC | CAISEGTGWGYTF
- | TRBJ2-3 | TRBV19 | - | TGTGCCAGTAAGGGGTGGTTTTCGACAGATACGCAGTATTTT | CASKGWFSTDTQYF
few | TRBJ2-5 | TRBV7-9 | TRBD2 | TGTGCCAGCAGCCCCGGGACTAGCGGGGGCCTACAAGAGACCCAGTACTTC | CASSPGTSGGLQETQYF
- | TRBJ2-6 | TRBV12-3/TRBV12-4 | - | TGTGCCAGCAGCTTCTCAGTTGGGGCCAACGTCCTGACTTTC | CASSFSVGANVLTF
- | TRBJ1-1 | TRBV5-6 | TRBD1 | TGTGCCAGCAGCTACGGGACAGGGGCCACTGAAGCTTTCTTT | CASSYGTGATEAFF
few | TRBJ1-1 | TRBV20-1 | - | TGCAGTGCTAGAGATCTGGGGAGAACTGAAGCTTTCTTT | CSARDLGRTEAFF
- | TRBJ2-5 | TRBV5-4 | TRBD2 | TGTGCCAGCAGCGAGGAGCGGGGACCACAAGAGACCCAGTACTTC | CASSEERGPQETQYF
- | TRBJ1-2 | TRBV29-1 | - | TGCAGCGTTGGTACAGGAGGGGGGGATGGCTACACCTTC | CSVGTGGGDGYTF
- | TRBJ1-1 | TRBV18 | - | TGTGCCAGCTCACCCGATGGAGGCCCTGAAGCTTTCTTT | CASSPDGGPEAFF
- | TRBJ2-7 | TRBV25-1 | TRBD2 | TGTGCCAGCAGTGATTCCCGGGGGGCCTACGAGCAGTACTTC | CASSDSRGAYEQYF
- | TRBJ2-2 | TRBV20-1 | TRBD2 | TGCAGTGCTAGAGTGAAGTCTAGCGGGGCCTTGAACACCGGGGAGCTGTTTTTT | CSARVKSSGALNTGELFF
- | TRBJ1-5 | TRBV19 | - | TGTGCCAGTAGTATAGCCAGGGTATTAACTCAGCCCCAGCATTTT | CASSIARVLTQPQHF
- | TRBJ2-5 | TRBV9 | TRBD2 | TGTGCCAGCAGCGTGACCGGACTAGCGGGGGGCCAAGAGACCCAGTACTTC | CASSVTGLAGGQETQYF
- | TRBJ1-2 | TRBV19 | - | TGTGCCAGCCACTATGGGACGCAGAATGGCTACACCTTC | CASHYGTQNGYTF
- | TRBJ2-5 | TRBV10-3 | - | TGTGCCATCAGTGCTATGGGGCCGGGGGAGACCCAGTACTTC | CAISAMGPGETQYF
- | TRBJ1-6 | TRBV4-2 | - | TGTGCCAGCAGCCAAGATCAGGGTTTACCCCTCCACTTT | CASSQDQGLPLHF
many | TRBJ2-7 | TRBV5-4 | TRBD1 | TGTGCCAGCAGCCCCGGGACAGGGTCCTACGAGCAGTACTTC | CASSPGTGSYEQYF
- | TRBJ2-3 | TRBV29-1 | TRBD2 | TGCAGCGGGGCCGGGACTAGCGGGGAGCCAGATACGCAGTATTTT | CSGAGTSGEPDTQYF
- | TRBJ2-7 | TRBV9 | TRBD1 | TGTGCCAGCAGCGAGGGACAGCTCTACGAGCAGTACTTC | CASSEGQLYEQYF
- | TRBJ2-7 | TRBV7-2 | - | TGTGCCAGCAGCCCTAGCCCGACATTCTACGAGCAGTACTTC | CASSPSPTFYEQYF
- | TRBJ2-1 | TRBV14 | - | TGTGCCAGCAGCCAAGTTGGCCAGGGCGAATTAGGTGAGCAGTTCTTC | CASSQVGQGELGEQFF
- | TRBJ2-3 | TRBV12-3/TRBV12-4 | - | TGTGCCAGCAGTACCTCGGGTGGGCTGAGCACAGATACGCAGTATTTT | CASSTSGGLSTDTQYF
- | TRBJ2-2 | TRBV3-1 | - | TGTGCCAGCAGCCAAGATCCCACCGGGGAGCTGTTTTTT | CASSQDPTGELFF
- | TRBJ1-1 | TRBV9 | - | TGTGCCAGCAGCGTAGCCCGGGACTCGGGAGACACTGAAGCTTTCTTT | CASSVARDSGDTEAFF
- | TRBJ1-1 | TRBV29-1 | - | TGCAGCGTTGACAGGAACACTGAAGCTTTCTTT | CSVDRNTEAFF
- | TRBJ2-6 | TRBV4-2 | - | TGTGCCAGCAGCCAAGAACCGGCTGGGGCCAACGTCCTGACTTTC | CASSQEPAGANVLTF
- | TRBJ2-1 | TRBV9 | - | TGTGCCAGCAGCGCCCCCATCGGTGAGCAGTTCTTC | CASSAPIGEQFF
- | TRBJ2-6 | TRBV4-3 | - | TGCGCCAGCAGCCTGACAGACTCTGGGGCCAACGTCCTGACTTTC | CASSLTDSGANVLTF
- | TRBJ2-7 | TRBV20-1 | TRBD1 | TGCAGTGCTAGAGACACAGGGGTGAGCTCCTACGAGCAGTACTTC | CSARDTGVSSYEQYF
- | TRBJ2-7 | TRBV30 | - | TGTGCCTGGAGTCCAAGCTCCTACGAGCAGTACTTC | CAWSPSSYEQYF